The 10 T cell receptor beta chains reported below all come from one sample, sequenced in a study of blood T cell repertoires in COVID-19. Profiling relied on immunoSEQ multiplex PCR, and the TCRdb table lists in-frame clones only, not all of them. Counted here are about 94,000 clones, roughly 70% occurring once; the ten biggest clones make up just under 4%. The sequenced sample was peripheral blood. The receptors derive from an older man with COVID-19, enrolled during active disease.

The gene calls are TRBV30 and TRBJ2-7; 11 nucleotides agree with TRBD2. Looked up from germline, CDR1 is GTSNPN and CDR2 is SVGIG (reference sequence). The CDR3 loop spans 14 amino acids. J was trimmed by 6 bases and V by 5 bases; bases with no gene match: 9. The chain's CDR3 is CAWGISGRASEQYF. CDR3 coding DNA: TGTGCCTGGGGTATTAGCGGGAGGGCCAGCGAGCAGTACTTC.

This clone was counted between two and nine times. The gene calls are TRBV27 and TRBJ2-2; TRBD1 agrees at 7 bases. This CDR3 has 15 residues. The V gene end was trimmed by 5 bases and the J gene end by 7 bases; junction bases not matched to a gene: 10. Germline CDR1 is MNHEY and CDR2 is SMNVEV (reference sequence). The CDR3 reads CASSPPGGNGGELFF. CDR3 nucleotide sequence: TGTGCCAGCAGTCCCCCAGGGGGAAATGGCGGGGAGCTGTTTTTT.

This chain uses TRBV27 with TRBJ1-5; no clear D. Germline-derived CDR1 and CDR2 are MNHEY and SMNVEV (reference sequence). This CDR3 is built from 18 residues. Trimming took off 0 bases at V and 0 bases at J, with 15 bases between the two ends. Here the CDR3 DNA reads TGTGCCAGCAGTTTATCGGCAGTTTTCCCATATAGCAATCAGCCCCAGCATTTT. Translation gives CASSLSAVFPYSNQPQHF.

V usage is TRBV7-2 and J usage is TRBJ2-3; 9 nucleotides align to TRBD2. The CDR3 spans 17 residues. Germline CDR1 reads SGHTA; CDR2 reads FQGNSA. The ends lost 2 bases at V and 8 bases at J; junction bases unmatched: 14. CDR3 in amino acids: CASSLSAGGLKIATQYF. In DNA, the CDR3 is TGTGCCAGCAGCTTATCGGCGGGAGGGCTTAAAATTGCTACGCAGTATTTT.

Only a few counts were recorded for this clone. This chain links TRBV19 with TRBJ1-1; D is possibly TRBD1 (5 bases). Trimming stripped 6 bases from V and 1 base from J, with 24 bases between. The CDR3 runs to 18 residues. Looked up from germline, CDR1 is LNHDA and CDR2 is SQIVND (reference sequence). The CDR3 sequence is CASRSFAGGTTGNTEAFF. The CDR3 region has the DNA TGTGCCAGTAGGTCATTCGCGGGGGGGACGACGGGGAACACTGAAGCTTTCTTT.

The J gene is TRBJ2-1, the V gene TRBV5-4; 7 positions agree with TRBD2. The germline V gene encodes CDR1 SGHNT and CDR2 YYREEE (reference sequence). CDR3 length equals 15 residues. V gave up 3 bases and J gave up 4 bases; unmatched junction bases: 7. CDR3 in amino acids: CASSSGLVLYNEQFF. The CDR3 nucleotides read TGTGCCAGCAGCTCTGGACTAGTTCTTTACAATGAGCAGTTCTTC.

In this sample, this clone turned up many times. The rearrangement links TRBV30 to TRBJ1-6; 10 positions agree with TRBD1. The CDR3 runs 15 residues. The V gene's germline CDR1 is GTSNPN and CDR2 SVGIG (reference sequence). The V gene end was trimmed by 3 bases and the J gene end by 7 bases; junction bases not matched to a gene: 6. The CDR3 region is CAWRAGTGVNSPLHF. The CDR3 region has the DNA TGTGCCTGGAGAGCCGGGACAGGGGTAAATTCACCCCTCCACTTT.

This clone has just a few counts. The chain couples TRBV30 to TRBJ2-7; the match to TRBD1 covers 8 bases. CDR3 length equals 13 residues. CDR1 and CDR2 from the germline V gene are GTSNPN and SVGIG (reference sequence). Losses at the gene ends were 5 bases for V and 6 bases for J; bases not matched to a gene: 9. CDR3 protein: CAWDTDRGGEQYF. The DNA for the CDR3 is TGTGCCTGGGATACCGACAGGGGAGGCGAGCAGTACTTC.

The V call is TRBV2, the J call TRBJ2-2, with a tentative D call TRBD2 (5 bases). Germline V lookup: CDR1 SNHLY, CDR2 FYNNEI. This CDR3 has 13 amino acids. V lost 10 bases and J 7 bases, leaving 16 bases between the germline ends. CDR3 loop: CATRRAGDGELFF. Here the CDR3 DNA reads TGTGCCACACGCAGAGCCGGGGACGGGGAGCTGTTTTTT.

The chain is built from TRBV14 and TRBJ2-7; 7 bases are shared with TRBD1. Germline loops: CDR1 SGHDN, CDR2 FVKESK. The CDR3 is 14 amino acids. V lost 4 bases, J lost 3 bases, and 6 bases stayed unmatched. The CDR3 is CASSPRTGLYEQYF. CDR3 bases: TGTGCCAGCAGCCCTAGGACAGGTCTCTACGAGCAGTACTTC.